The 3 T cell receptor beta chains below come from one sample, sequenced in a study of tumor-infiltrating lymphocytes in oesophageal squamous cell carcinoma (dated by TCRdb to 2016 to 2017). To prepare the library, PCR was applied. Sequencing was carried out with an Illumina HiSeq 2000. Clones were called with MiXCR by TCRdb after fastp trimmed the public reads at Q25, and only in-frame beta chains were retained. Merged by CDR3 protein, the rows form single entries marked with the most common genes and DNA. Counted in this sample were about 12,000 distinct CDR3 sequences; around 57% of them appeared once. More than 30% of the sample is taken by the ten largest. Sequenced material: esophageal tumor tissue. The receptors come from a female donor with esophageal squamous cell carcinoma.

V and J are TRBV6-2 or TRBV6-3 and TRBJ2-4; no definite D call. The closer fit of TRBJ2-7 to the DNA end suggests the J call may be wrong. This CDR3 is 12 amino acids long. In germline, CDR1 is MNHEY, CDR2 SVGEGT. CDR3 nucleotide sequence: TGTGCCAGCGGCCGAGGCCCCTACGAGCAGTACTTC. Protein: CASGRGPYEQYF.

The chain recombines TRBV11-2 with TRBJ2-1, with D perhaps matching TRBD1 (6 bases). The J call is doubtful: the DNA matches TRBJ2-7 better. The CDR3 runs to 14 residues. Germline-derived CDR1 and CDR2 are SGHAT and FQNNGV. The CDR3 reads CASRQGSSYNEQYF. CDR3 nucleotides: TGTGCCAGCCGGCAGGGGTCCTCCTACAATGAGCAGTACTTC.

This clonotype occurred many times. Just one base apart from a much larger clone, this may be a read error. The J gene is TRBJ2-1, the V gene TRBV6-1, with D possibly TRBD2 on 5 matching bases. The J call is uncertain, as TRBJ2-7 better fits the DNA end. In germline, CDR1 is MNHNS, CDR2 SASEGT. The CDR3 is made up of 15 amino acids. The CDR3 region has the DNA TGTGCCAGCAGTGTGGACCCTAGCTCCTACAATGAGCAGTACTTC. This gives the protein CASSVDPSSYNEQYF.